The sequence of this T cell receptor beta chain was determined in a study of blood T cell repertoires in COVID-19. The data were produced by immunoSEQ multiplex PCR, yet TCRdb's version contains in-frame clones alone and is incomplete. There are 300,000 to 400,000 clones in the sample; more than 90% occur only once, and around 4.2% lies in the top ten. V was shortened by 2 bases and J by 10 bases, with 11 bases between the two germline ends. CDR1 and CDR2 (germline): MNHEY, SMNVEV (reference sequence). CDR3 length: 12 amino acids. The origin of this receptor is a woman between 25 and 40 years old who had been exposed to COVID-19. The chain combines TRBV27 with TRBJ1-1; D remains ambiguous. Sequencing input: PBMCs or T cells enriched from blood (not recorded which). The CDR3, as DNA: TGTGCCAGCAGTTTAGAGGGCAGTAGAGCTTTCTTT. Protein: CASSLEGSRAFF.